The 10 T cell receptor beta chains below all came from one sample that was sequenced in a study of blood T cell repertoires in COVID-19. This table comes from immunoSEQ multiplex PCR, and its TCRdb copy is limited to in-frame clones, with some not included. This table has roughly 310,000 clones, about 89% appearing once. The sample was PBMCs or T cells enriched from blood (not recorded which). The receptors derive from a middle-aged woman who had recovered from COVID-19.

The chain carries TRBV6-4 and TRBJ1-1; D not resolved. V lost 3 bases and J lost 0, with 5 bases in between. CDR3 length equals 13 residues. Germline V CDR1 and CDR2: MRHNA, SNTAGT. CDR3 coding DNA: TGTGCCAGCAGTGAACTTATGAACACTGAAGCTTTCTTT. Its translation is CASSELMNTEAFF.

This chain links TRBV5-8 with TRBJ2-7; TRBD2 aligns across 7 bases. With V trimmed by 4 bases and J by 7 bases, 8 bases remained unmatched. Germline CDR1 is SGHTS and CDR2 is YDEGEE. The length of the CDR3 is 13 residues. The CDR3 DNA follows: TGTGCCAGCAGCCGCCGGGACTACTGGGAGCAGTACTTC. This sequence encodes CASSRRDYWEQYF.

V and J are TRBV4-2 and TRBJ2-1, with D possibly TRBD2 on 6 matching bases. V dropped 1 base and J dropped 6 bases, with 13 bases sitting between them. The CDR3 runs to 15 residues. Per germline, CDR1 LGHNA and CDR2 YNFKEQ. The CDR3 region is CASSQGGELFNEQFF. CDR3 DNA: TGTGCCAGCAGCCAAGGGGGGGAGCTCTTCAATGAGCAGTTCTTC.

This clone was counted ten times or more. This chain links TRBV9 with TRBJ2-3; a weak D match, TRBD1 (6 bases). The CDR3 has 17 residues. Per germline, CDR1 SGDLS and CDR2 YYNGEE. V lost 0 bases and J lost 8, with 22 bases in between. CDR3 sequence (DNA): TGTGCCAGCAGCGTAGAGCCCCAGGCAGGGCTAGGGGGTACGCAGTATTTT. Encoded protein: CASSVEPQAGLGGTQYF.

This chain joins TRBV5-4 and TRBJ2-1, with a tentative D call TRBD2 (6 bases). The CDR3 loop spans 17 amino acids. V dropped 3 bases and J dropped 7 bases, with 23 bases sitting between them. Looked up from germline, CDR1 is SGHNT and CDR2 is YYREEE (reference sequence). The CDR3 sequence: CASSSRGASRSLNEQFF. The CDR3 DNA follows: TGTGCCAGCAGCTCCCGCGGGGCTAGCAGGAGCCTGAATGAGCAGTTCTTC.

J is TRBJ2-1 and V is TRBV4-2; TRBD2 matches at 10 bases. The CDR3 extends over 21 amino acids. V gave up 0 bases and J gave up 0 bases; unmatched junction bases: 14. Germline assignment: CDR1 LGHNA and CDR2 YNFKEQ. The CDR3 nucleotides read TGTGCCAGCAGCCAAGAGGAGCTAGCGGGAGAAGTCAAGGGCTCCTACAATGAGCAGTTCTTC. Residues: CASSQEELAGEVKGSYNEQFF.

This clone was counted a single time. The chain combines TRBV7-2 with TRBJ1-2, with 9 nucleotides matching TRBD1. V shed 5 bases and J 8 bases; nucleotides not matched to a gene: 9. CDR1 and CDR2 from the germline V gene are SGHTA and FQGNSA. This CDR3 has 14 amino acids. The CDR3 nucleotides read TGTGCCAGCAGCCCTCGGGACAGGGCGCGAGGCTACACCTTC. Amino acid sequence: CASSPRDRARGYTF.

This clone was seen only a few times. V and J are TRBV7-9 and TRBJ2-1; D remains ambiguous. V shed 5 bases and J shed 7 bases, with 9 bases lying between them. The germline CDR1 and CDR2 sequences are SEHNR and FQNEAQ (reference sequence). The CDR3 is made up of 12 amino acids. For the CDR3, the DNA is TGTGCCAGCAGCCCCTACCCGAATGAGCAGTTCTTC. It is translated as CASSPYPNEQFF.

The J gene is TRBJ2-5, the V gene TRBV11-3; TRBD2 matches 8 bases. The CDR3 totals 13 residues. Germline CDR1 reads SGHNT; CDR2 reads YENEEA. Losses at the gene ends were 9 bases for V and 5 bases for J; bases not matched to a gene: 8. Here the CDR3 reads CASARGATETQYF. The CDR3 region has the DNA TGTGCCAGTGCGCGGGGGGCCACGGAGACCCAGTACTTC.

CDR3 residues: CSAHEGGTQEQFF. The CDR3 DNA reads as TGCAGCGCCCACGAGGGAGGAACACAAGAGCAGTTCTTC. V usage is TRBV29-1 and J usage is TRBJ2-1, with D perhaps matching TRBD2 (6 bases). The V and J ends lost 7 bases and 10 bases respectively, with 20 bases between them. Germline lookup yields CDR1 SQVTM and CDR2 ANQGSEA. The CDR3 extends over 13 amino acids.